Shown below are 22 T cell receptor beta chains from a single sample sequenced in a study of tumor and adjacent non-tumor tissue in lung cancer. This sample's RNA came from whole unsorted tissue. A modified ARM-PCR protocol with three rounds of nested PCR amplified TCRbeta. TCRdb re-derived calls from the multiplex PCR reads in MiXCR, one entry per CDR3 protein. The sample shows 220,000 or so distinct CDR3 sequences, over 55% of them seen only once. The sequenced sample was lung tumor tissue. The receptors derive from a man aged 60-69 years with non-small cell lung cancer.

As for this clonotype: The junction and the germline gene differ at one end; a read error may be behind it. The rearrangement links TRBV7-9 to TRBJ1-2; tentatively, D is TRBD1 (5 bases). The germline V gene has CDR1 SEHNR and CDR2 FQNEAQ (reference sequence). CDR3 length equals 12 residues. Written as DNA, the CDR3 is TGTGCCAGCAGCCCAGACAGCTATGACTACACCTTC. Amino acid sequence: CASSPDSYDYTF. The full variable domain, its missing parts supplied by reference TRBV7-9 and TRBJ1-2, is DTGVSQNPRHKITKRGQNVTFRCDPISEHNRLYWYRQTLGQGPEFLTYFQNEAQLEKSRLLSDRFSAERPKGSFSTLEIQRTEQGDSAMYLCASSPDSYDYTFGSGTRLTVV.

The V gene is TRBV20-1, the J gene TRBJ2-2, with TRBD2 matching over 10 bases. CDR3 size: 15 residues. CDR1 is DFQATT and CDR2 is SNEGSKA in the germline V gene (reference sequence). V dropped 3 bases and J dropped 4; count of bases not matched to a gene: 5. The chain's CDR3 is CSASSSGGFTGELFF. The CDR3 nucleotides read TGCAGTGCTAGCAGTAGCGGGGGGTTCACCGGGGAGCTGTTTTTT.

Points on this clonotype: A read error may account for a junction end that differs from germline. CDR3 nucleotides: TGCGCCAGCAGCTCACAGGCTCAGAACACTGATGCTTTCTTT. It is translated as CASSSQAQNTDAFF. The rearrangement links TRBV5-1 to TRBJ1-1; D is perhaps TRBD1 (5 bases). The CDR3 contains 14 residues. CDR1 and CDR2 from the germline V gene are SGHRS and YFSETQ.

For this clonotype: One end of the junction is discordant with germline, which a read error may explain. The rearrangement uses TRBV11-2 and TRBJ2-2, with D possibly TRBD2 on 6 matching bases. Germline V gene sequence: CDR1 SGHAT, CDR2 FQNNGV. The CDR3 runs to 14 residues. The CDR3 bases are TGTGCCAGCTGCTTAAGCGGTCCAGGCGGGGCGCTGTTTTTT. Its protein product is CASCLSGPGGALFF.

The sample holds one count of this clonotype. A much bigger clone sits one base away, suggesting this may be a read error. The conserved final phenylalanine or tryptophan is absent from the CDR3, which likely points to a read error. V gene TRBV20-1 combines with J gene TRBJ2-7, with D perhaps matching TRBD1 (5 bases). Trimming shortened V by 5 bases and J by 9 bases, and 14 bases separated the two germline ends. The CDR3 is 11 amino acids. Germline CDR1 DFQATT, CDR2 SNEGSKA (reference sequence). The CDR3, as DNA: TGCAGTGCTGAGCAGGGTATCGGGCAGTACTTA. Translation: CSAEQGIGQYL.

Regarding this clonotype: A much larger clone is a single base away; this may be a read error. The chain is built from TRBV20-1 and TRBJ2-7; D may be TRBD2 (5 bases). The CDR3 totals 14 residues. Germline V gene sequence: CDR1 DFQATT, CDR2 SNEGSKA (reference sequence). Trimming removed 5 bases from V and 6 bases from J, with 20 bases in between. This chain's CDR3 is CSADSGIGKSEQYF. Written as DNA, the CDR3 is TGCAGTGCTGACTCCGGGATAGGGAAATCCGAGCAGTACTTC.

Notes on this clonotype: The CDR3 does not end in the conserved phenylalanine or tryptophan, so this is likely a read error. The limits of the CDR3 on the DNA are not certain, so only TCRdb's listed CDR3 is given. The chain has TRBV6-2 or TRBV6-3 and TRBJ2-1; TRBD2, the table's D call, was not compared with the DNA. Germline values: CDR1 MNHEY, CDR2 SVGEGT. The CDR3 has 15 amino acids, counting both end residues. CDR3 in amino acids: CASSSSGKVYNEEFI.

In the case of this clonotype: Given the absence of the conserved phenylalanine or tryptophan at the CDR3 end, a read error is likely. This chain connects TRBV11-3 to TRBJ2-3; maybe TRBD2 (5 bases). This CDR3 comprises 15 residues. Germline CDR1 is SGHNT and CDR2 is YENEEA. V dropped 5 bases and J dropped 1 base, with 13 bases sitting between them. This chain's CDR3 is CASSRGRAGTDTQYL. The CDR3 DNA reads TGTGCCAGCAGCCGAGGGCGGGCGGGCACAGATACGCAGTATCTA.

This clonotype came up a few times. A much more abundant neighbour one base away suggests this may be a read error. CDR3 bases: TGCAACGCACTGGCCGGGACGGGCTACGAGCAGTACTTC. This codes for CNALAGTGYEQYF. The chain has TRBV29-1 and TRBJ2-7; D may match TRBD1 or TRBD2 (5 bases each). CDR1 SQVTM and CDR2 ANQGSEA come from the germline V gene. The CDR3 is 13 residues long.

Worth noting for this clonotype: A read error may produce the germline difference seen at one junction end. The chain couples TRBV11-3 to TRBJ2-3, with D possibly matching TRBD1 (6 bases). The CDR3 length is 16 residues. CDR1 is SGHNT and CDR2 is YENEEA in the germline V gene. CDR3 nucleotide sequence: TGTGCCAGCAGCAAACAGGGAACGCTTAGCACAGATACTCAGTATTTT. Its protein product is CASSKQGTLSTDTQYF.

As regards this clonotype: A much larger clone differs from this one at a single base, so this may be a read error. The chain uses TRBV29-1 and TRBJ1-3; weak D call: TRBD1 (6 bases). Germline V lookup: CDR1 SQVTM, CDR2 ANQGSEA. The CDR3 covers 14 residues. V was pared by 8 bases and J by 1 base, with 15 bases between. The CDR3 region is CSFLDSGSGNTIYF. In DNA, the CDR3 is TGCAGCTTCCTGGACAGTGGGTCTGGAAACACCATATATTTT.

In its sample, this clonotype was seen many times. The genes are TRBV6-2 or TRBV6-3 and TRBJ2-3; D is unresolved. Germline assignment: CDR1 MNHEY and CDR2 SVGEGT. V lost 2 bases to trimming and J lost 1 base, with 10 bases between them. The CDR3 has 15 amino acids. In nucleotides, the CDR3 is TGTGCCAGCAGTTACGGTGGGGTTGGCACAGATACGCAGTATTTT. It encodes CASSYGGVGTDTQYF.

To note about this clonotype: A much larger clone sits a single nucleotide away, making a read error possible. The genes are TRBV7-8 and TRBJ2-1; 13 nucleotides match TRBD2. The CDR3 has 17 residues. Germline V gene lookup returns CDR1 SGHVS and CDR2 FQNEAQ. The CDR3 here is CTSSQGLAGANSIDQFF. The CDR3 DNA is TGTACCAGCAGCCAAGGACTAGCGGGAGCCAACTCGATCGATCAGTTCTTC.

This clonotype was seen more than once but under ten times. V is TRBV4-3 and J is TRBJ1-2; no definite D call. V was shortened by 4 bases and J by 4 bases, with 16 bases between the two germline ends. The CDR3 totals 15 residues. Germline CDR1 and CDR2: LGHNA and YSLEER. The CDR3 loop is CASSLGHVASYGYTF. The CDR3 coding sequence is TGCGCCAGCAGCCTCGGCCACGTAGCTAGCTATGGCTACACCTTC.

This clonotype has only a few counts. An end of the junction does not agree with germline; a read error may underlie this. The V gene is TRBV11-1, the J gene TRBJ1-4, with a weak D call TRBD1 (5 bases). The CDR3 has 14 amino acids. CDR1 is SGHAT, CDR2 FQDESV, per germline (reference sequence). CDR3 DNA: TGTGTCAGCAGCACCCCCGGGCGGGGCGAAAAACTGTTTTTT. Translating gives CVSSTPGRGEKLFF.

The V call is TRBV5-1, the J call TRBJ2-3; D perhaps matches TRBD2 (6 bases). CDR1 SGHRS and CDR2 YFSETQ come from the germline V gene. V lost 1 base, J lost 3 bases, and 15 bases lay in between. The CDR3 covers 16 residues. The CDR3 protein is CASSLLGGKGTDTQYF. CDR3 coding DNA: TGCGCCAGCAGCTTGTTGGGGGGAAAGGGGACAGATACGCAGTATTTT.

This clonotype turned up a few times. Possible read error: a much larger clone is one base away. The chain uses TRBV12-3 or TRBV12-4 and TRBJ2-5; TRBD1 might be the D (6 bases). The CDR3 has 12 amino acids. The V and J ends lost 4 bases and 4 bases respectively, with 7 bases between them. This CDR3 is CASSYRVETQYF. The CDR3, as DNA: TGTGCCAGCAGTTACAGGGTAGAGACCCAGTACTTC.

As to this clonotype: An end of the junction does not agree with germline; a read error may underlie this. The genes are TRBV12-3 or TRBV12-4 and TRBJ1-4, with 8 bases that match TRBD1. CDR3 length: 16 residues. Here the CDR3 reads CASRPGTGATNEKPFF. The CDR3 DNA follows: TGTGCCAGCAGGCCCGGGACAGGAGCAACTAATGAAAAACCGTTTTTT.

Notes on this clonotype: This could be a read error, since a much larger clone is one nucleotide away. V is TRBV6-2 or TRBV6-3 and J is TRBJ1-1; D is undetermined. Trimming pared 3 bases from V and 3 bases from J, leaving 2 bases between. This CDR3 region has 11 residues. Looked up from germline, CDR1 is MNHEY and CDR2 is SVGEGT. The CDR3 loop reads CASSYHTEAFF. Here the CDR3 DNA reads TGTGCCAGCAGTTATCACACTGAAGCTTTCTTT.

This clonotype was detected a few times. The chain employs TRBV20-1 and TRBJ2-3; 7 bases match TRBD2. CDR1 DFQATT and CDR2 SNEGSKA come from the germline V gene (reference sequence). V was clipped by 3 bases and J by 3 bases; unmatched bases: 12. The CDR3 spans 16 residues. The CDR3: CSARDGGRAETDTQYF. CDR3 DNA sequence: TGCAGTGCTAGGGACGGTGGGAGGGCTGAAACAGATACGCAGTATTTT.

Concerning this clonotype: Sequence at one end of the junction differs from germline and may be a read error. This sequence joins TRBV6-5 and TRBJ2-2; TRBD1 might be the D (6 bases). Germline-derived CDR1 and CDR2 are MNHEY and SVGAGI. The CDR3 spans 15 residues. The CDR3 region has the DNA TGTGCCAGCAGCCGGGACATGGTTAACACTGGGGAGCTGTTTTTT. This sequence encodes CASSRDMVNTGELFF.

The V gene is TRBV11-3, the J gene TRBJ2-7; 10 nucleotides agree with TRBD1. Germline V gene data show CDR1 as SGHNT and CDR2 as YENEEA. Losses at the gene ends were 4 bases for V and 5 bases for J; bases not matched to a gene: 5. This CDR3 region has 14 residues. This chain's CDR3 is CASSYRDRGNEQYF. Here the CDR3 DNA reads TGTGCCAGCAGCTACAGGGACAGGGGCAACGAGCAGTACTTC.